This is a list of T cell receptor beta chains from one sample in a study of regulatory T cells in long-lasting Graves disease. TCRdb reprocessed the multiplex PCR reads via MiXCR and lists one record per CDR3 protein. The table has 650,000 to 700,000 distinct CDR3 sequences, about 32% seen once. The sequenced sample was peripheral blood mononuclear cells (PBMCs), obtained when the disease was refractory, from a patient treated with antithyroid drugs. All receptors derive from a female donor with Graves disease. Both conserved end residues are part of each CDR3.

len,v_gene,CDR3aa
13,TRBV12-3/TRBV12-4,CASSLNRNQPQHF
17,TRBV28,CASSLAGASYSNQPQHF
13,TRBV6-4,CASRQEPYTEAFF
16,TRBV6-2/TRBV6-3,CASSLARPGSGNTIYF
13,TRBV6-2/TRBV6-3,CASRGTGNSPLHF
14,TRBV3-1,CASSQDTGVPEALF
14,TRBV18,CASSRGVNTGELFF
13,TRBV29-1,CSVGEALGNTIYF
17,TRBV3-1,CASSQGALAGDQETQYF
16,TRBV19,CASSLGQGASNEKLFF
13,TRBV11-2,CVSSLAGQLEAFF
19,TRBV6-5,CASSSTGTGGHSAASEAFF
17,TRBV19,CASSIHGDRVNTGELFF
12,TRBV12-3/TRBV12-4,CASSLPLLGQYF
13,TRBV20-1,CSASPSSNQPQHF
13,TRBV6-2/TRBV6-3,CASSQGLTYEQYF
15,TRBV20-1,CSARGGTGRTYEQYF
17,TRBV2,CASSESGTGGLNQPQHF
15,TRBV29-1,CSVEVARGRTGELFF
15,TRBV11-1,CASGTSGRLGNEQFF
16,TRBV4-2,CASSQDTGTENQPQHF
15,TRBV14,CASSQDIRGLYGYTF
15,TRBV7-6,CASSLVVGNSYEQYF
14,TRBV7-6,CASSKRAGVETQYF
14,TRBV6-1,CASSRRDRGHEQYF
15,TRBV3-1,CASSPGRFSTGELFF
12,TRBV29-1,CSVVLSSYEQYF
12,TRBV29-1,CSALGRGETQYF
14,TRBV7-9,CASSLGQGAVEQYF
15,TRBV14,CASSQERWGQETQYF
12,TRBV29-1,CSVGTSAYEQYF
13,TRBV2,CASQPGAQAEAFF
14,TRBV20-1,CSARRQGNTGELFF
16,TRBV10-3,CAISECERGRRPSQYF
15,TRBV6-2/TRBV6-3,CASSSARGGNQPQHF
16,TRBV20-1,CSARGTDTRYYNEQFF
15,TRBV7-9,CASSRTSPKAREQYF
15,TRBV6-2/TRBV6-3,CASSSFNDREYGYTF
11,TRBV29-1,CSVDRGAKLFF
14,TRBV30,CAWSIPGSYQPQHF
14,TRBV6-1,CASSEKSTNQPQHF
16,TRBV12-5,CASGLPIGTSGNTIYF
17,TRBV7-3,CASSRPRFGTSCNIQYF
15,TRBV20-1,CSARDRGDFTDTQYF
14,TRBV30,CAWSQHRSNQPQHF
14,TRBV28,CASSFSGGHYGYTF
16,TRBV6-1,CASRPPTSGGTDTQYF
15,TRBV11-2,CASSSTTGGFAEAFF
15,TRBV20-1,CSARERRAGGYGYTF
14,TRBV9,CASSVEARSYGYTF
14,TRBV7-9,CASSSNGANGQAFF
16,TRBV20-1,CSASSLSGRLVNEQYF
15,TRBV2,CASSEWGQGLGGYTF